The rows below give T cell receptor beta chains drawn from one sample of a study of T cells in Graves' hyperthyroidism and ophthalmopathy. TCRdb re-derived calls from the multiplex PCR reads in MiXCR, one entry per CDR3 protein. The data contain 610,000 or so distinct CDR3 sequences, about half of them seen just once; the ten biggest clones take up around 7.7%. Material: peripheral blood or thyroid tissue (not recorded which). The origin of the receptors is a young woman with Graves' hyperthyroidism. Each CDR3 is given with its conserved first and last residue. A D gene is named only where the DNA matches it firmly. Only some rows state a clone size, as once, few, many or a class for expanded clones.

d_gene	v_gene	abundance	len	j_gene	CDR3nt	CDR3aa
NA	TRBV19	many	15	TRBJ1-6	TGTGCCAGTAGTATTTCGGCCCTGGAGGGGTCACCCCTCCACTTT	CASSISALEGSPLHF
NA	TRBV3-1	NA	17	TRBJ1-3	TGTGCCAGCAGCCAACGAGGGACGGGTCTCTCTGGAAACACCATATATTTT	CASSQRGTGLSGNTIYF
NA	TRBV7-2	once	14	TRBJ1-3	TGTGCCAGCAGCTTGATAGGGGCTGGAAACACCATATATTTT	CASSLIGAGNTIYF
NA	TRBV29-1	NA	14	TRBJ1-5	TGCAGCGACGGGACGGTGCGGGGCAATCAGCCCCAGCATTTT	CSDGTVRGNQPQHF
TRBD2	TRBV4-1	NA	16	TRBJ2-5	TGCGCCAGCAGCCTTGATATGACTAGCGATAGGGAGACCCAGTACTTC	CASSLDMTSDRETQYF
TRBD1	TRBV10-2	many	13	TRBJ2-2	TGCGCCAGCAGGGACAGGGACACCGGGGAGCTGTTTTTT	CASRDRDTGELFF
TRBD2	TRBV20-1	once	13	TRBJ2-6	TGCAGTGCACCGGGGCGGGGGTCGAACACTGAAGCTTTC	CSAPGRGSNTEAF
TRBD1	TRBV29-1	once	13	TRBJ2-7	TGCGGCGTGTCCGGGACAGGGGAGGACGAGCAGTACTTC	CGVSGTGEDEQYF
NA	TRBV5-1	many	13	TRBJ1-4	TGCGCCAGCAGCTACACCACGGATGAAAAACTGTTTTTT	CASSYTTDEKLFF
NA	TRBV7-9	many	16	TRBJ1-5	TGTGCCAGCAGCCCAGGTTTTGGGGTTTTCAATCAGCCCCAGCATTTT	CASSPGFGVFNQPQHF
TRBD1	TRBV20-1	NA	12	TRBJ2-5	TGCAGTGCTAGTGGGACAGGGGGGGACCAGTACTTC	CSASGTGGDQYF
TRBD1	TRBV29-1	NA	15	TRBJ2-7	TGCAGCGTCTCTGAAAGGGGACAGGGATGGGACGAGCAGTACTTC	CSVSERGQGWDEQYF
NA	TRBV6-1	NA	15	TRBJ2-2	TGTGCCAGCAGTGAAGTAAGACTGAACACCGGGGAGCTGTTTTTT	CASSEVRLNTGELFF
NA	TRBV10-3	many	15	TRBJ2-7	TGTGCCATCAGTGAGGCGAACTACTTCTCCTACGAGCAGTACTTC	CAISEANYFSYEQYF
NA	TRBV7-2	many	14	TRBJ2-5	TGTGCCAGCAGTCGGGACGGGGGAGATGAGACCCAGTACTTC	CASSRDGGDETQYF
NA	TRBV5-1	few	17	TRBJ1-6	TGCGCCAGCAGCTTGTCCGGGACAAGCTCCTATAATTCACCCCTCCACTTT	CASSLSGTSSYNSPLHF
NA	TRBV6-5	many	16	TRBJ1-5	TGTGCCAGCAGCGAATCCGACAGGCGCACCAATCAGCCCCAGCATTTT	CASSESDRRTNQPQHF